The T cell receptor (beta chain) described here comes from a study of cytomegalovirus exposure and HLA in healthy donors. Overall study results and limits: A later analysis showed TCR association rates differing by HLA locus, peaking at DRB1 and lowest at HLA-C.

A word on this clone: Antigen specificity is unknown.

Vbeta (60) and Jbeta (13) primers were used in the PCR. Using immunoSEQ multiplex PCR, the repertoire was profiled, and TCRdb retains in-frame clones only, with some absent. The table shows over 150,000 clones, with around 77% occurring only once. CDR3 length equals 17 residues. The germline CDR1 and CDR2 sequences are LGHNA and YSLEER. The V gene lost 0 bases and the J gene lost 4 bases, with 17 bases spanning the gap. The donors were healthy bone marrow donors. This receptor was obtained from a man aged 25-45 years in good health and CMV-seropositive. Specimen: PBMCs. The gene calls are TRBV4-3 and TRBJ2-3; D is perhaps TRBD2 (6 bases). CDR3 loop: CASSQEGPGRSSDTQYF. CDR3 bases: TGCGCCAGCAGCCAAGAGGGTCCAGGGAGGTCCTCAGATACGCAGTATTTT.